This TCR beta chain appears in the sequencing data of a study of Ad26.COV2.S vaccination and SARS-CoV-2 variants. About the research overall: Sample donor was a member of the COV1001 Ad26.COV2.S trial arm. Dosing was one shot or two shots 56 days apart. Overall study results and limits: Spike-specific TCR breadth was greater in vaccine than placebo recipients. A substantial breadth of spike-specific CD8+ and CD4+ T cell responses after vaccination has been reported.

As for this clone: Its specificity is unknown.

Between the trimmed V and J ends, which lost 0 bases and 2 bases, there was a span of 17 bases. This CDR3 has 17 amino acids. CDR1 is MGHRA and CDR2 is YSYEKL in the germline V gene. Assay used: immunoSEQ multiplex PCR; TCRdb lists only in-frame clones, some missing. The sample yields 380,000 or so clones, about 89% seen once. Treatment: approximately 18 received Ad26.COV2.S at low or high dose, single or two shots; roughly five received placebo; per-sample allocation not given. Each sample was drawn 63 days after the first injection (of vaccine or placebo). The chain couples TRBV4-1 to TRBJ2-7; D perhaps matches TRBD2 (6 bases). The TCR comes from a person between 18 and 60 years old who received the Ad26.COV2.S COVID-19 vaccine or a placebo. The sample consisted of peripheral blood, taken in a trial of Ad26.COV2.S vaccine versus placebo. CDR3 residues: CASSQDGPTAGTYEQYF. In DNA form, the CDR3 reads TGCGCCAGCAGCCAAGATGGTCCAACGGCGGGGACCTACGAGCAGTACTTC.